This TCR beta chain emerged from a study of blood T cell repertoires in COVID-19. Study-wide context: Collection of acute and convalescent COVID-19 samples took place in the United States, Italy and Spain. Nucleic acid was either cDNA or gDNA, and it came from T cells, B-cell-depleted T cells, or PBMCs.

The CDR3 consists of 17 residues. Deletions cut 7 bases from V and 0 bases from J, with 22 bases between. In germline, CDR1 is SEHNR, CDR2 FQNEAQ (reference sequence). In the authors' workflow: Amplified reference gene primers provided the basis for estimating nucleated cell counts. Measured with immunoSEQ multiplex PCR; TCRdb has only the in-frame clones, and not every one. Clonal size and the V and J genes are those of that table, whereas D and trimming came from the DNA. Of 20,000 to 25,000 clones listed, about 78% are singletons. V is TRBV7-9 and J is TRBJ2-7; unclear D gene. The sequenced sample consisted of peripheral blood. The sequence was obtained from a man aged 55 to 70 with active COVID-19. CDR3 sequence: CASMRSSTALHSYEQYF. The CDR3 DNA reads as TGTGCCAGCATGAGGAGTAGTACGGCATTACACTCCTACGAGCAGTACTTC.